Below, one T cell receptor beta chain is given with its context. Its antigen is unknown. The CDR3 has 15 residues. In germline, CDR1 is ENHRY, CDR2 SYGVKD. The V segment lost 6 bases and the J segment 0 bases; nucleotides outside the gene matches: 6. This sample was taken from a study of graft-versus-host responses after intestinal transplantation. Study-level information: The transplants performed in recipients were multivisceral, liver-intestinal, or isolated intestinal.

The assay was immunoSEQ multiplex PCR, and TCRdb's table has in-frame clones only and misses some. The sample lists 90,000 to 95,000 clones; roughly 91% were seen once. Sample: unstimulated CD8+ T cells sorted from spleen or lymph node cells, taken before intestinal transplant. The sequence was obtained from a human donor who received an intestinal transplant. J is TRBJ1-1 and V is TRBV10-3; 8 bases map to TRBD1. CDR3 nucleotides: TGTGCCATCAGGGAAGGACAGGGAATGAACACTGAAGCTTTCTTT. Amino acid sequence: CAIREGQGMNTEAFF.